Listed here is a single T cell receptor beta chain. The V gene lost 2 bases and the J gene lost 4 bases, with 7 bases spanning the gap. Germline V gene data show CDR1 as SGHNT and CDR2 as YYREEE (reference sequence). The CDR3 has 12 amino acids. The data were produced by immunoSEQ multiplex PCR, yet TCRdb's version contains in-frame clones alone and is incomplete. This table has around 150,000 clones, approximately 94% appearing once. This sample stems from a study of control samples from healthy donors and cancer patients. The chain has TRBV5-4 and TRBJ2-7, with D tentatively TRBD1 (6 bases). This sequence originates from a woman aged 40-49 years in good health. The sequenced material came from blood. CDR3 sequence: CASSFRGYEQYF. The CDR3 bases are TGTGCCAGCAGCTTCAGGGGTTACGAGCAGTACTTC.